Sequencing of this TCR beta chain was carried out in a study of T cells in Graves' hyperthyroidism and ophthalmopathy. Study-level findings and limits: Separation of ophthalmopathy from stable hyperthyroidism was achieved by a 13 V-J model.

The CDR3 is 17 amino acids. The germline gives CDR1 SGHRS, CDR2 YFSETQ. The junction had 5 bases not matched to a gene; V was cut back by 0 bases and J by 4 bases. The table lists this clonotype with many counts. The antigen is undetermined. Amplified TCR beta CDR3 regions came from RNA transcripts. During a first-round RT-PCR of the TCR CDR3, the HTBI primer set was used. In TCRdb, the multiplex PCR reads were re-called with MiXCR into one record per CDR3 protein. The sample consists of fewer than 550,000 distinct CDR3 sequences, about 15% of them appearing once. The rearrangement joins TRBV5-1 to TRBJ2-2; TRBD1 aligns across 11 bases. Sequencing was done on a sample of blood. This clonotype was sampled from a woman under 30 with Graves' hyperthyroidism. The CDR3 sequence: CASSLEGQGVSTGELFF. For the CDR3, the DNA is TGCGCCAGCAGCTTGGAGGGACAGGGGGTGAGCACCGGGGAGCTGTTTTTT.